This T cell receptor (beta chain) was retrieved from a study of Ad26.COV2.S vaccination and SARS-CoV-2 variants. Data came from immunoSEQ multiplex PCR; TCRdb stores just in-frame clones and leaves some out. Altogether some 390,000 clones are present, approximately 90% being singletons, with the ten largest covering under 4%. The V gene lost 6 bases and the J gene lost 0 bases, with 19 bases spanning the gap. The CDR3 runs to 17 residues. Germline loops: CDR1 SGHTS, CDR2 YDEGEE. Stated treatment: some 20 received Ad26.COV2.S at low or high dose, single or two shots; about 5 received placebo; per-sample allocation not given. Sampling was performed 63 days after the first vaccine or placebo injection.

This chain joins TRBV5-8 and TRBJ2-1, with D maybe TRBD2 (6 bases). Source: peripheral blood, taken in a trial of Ad26.COV2.S vaccine versus placebo. The source is a person between 18 and 65 years old who received the Ad26.COV2.S COVID-19 vaccine or a placebo. The CDR3 sequence is CASNRLSGSSSYNEQFF. The CDR3 DNA sequence: TGTGCCAGCAACCGATTGAGCGGGTCCAGCTCCTACAATGAGCAGTTCTTC.